These 30 T cell receptor beta chains were all obtained from the same sample, sequenced in a study of T cell repertoires in ileal Crohn's disease. The table came from immunoSEQ multiplex PCR; TCRdb's copy has only in-frame clones and leaves some out. This table holds around 4,000 clones, 85% found once. Time point noted: neoterminal ileum biopsy at postoperative endoscopy, about 6 months after surgery. The material sequenced was ileal tissue. The source is an adult with Crohn's disease.

V gene TRBV7-2 combines with J gene TRBJ1-5; unclear D gene. The CDR3 has 15 residues. Trimming shortened V by 1 base and J by 4 bases, and 11 bases separated the two germline ends. CDR1 SGHTA and CDR2 FQGNSA come from the germline V gene. Here the CDR3 DNA reads TGTGCCAGCAGCTTAGAAGCGGGGATGAATCAGCCCCAGCATTTT. Protein product: CASSLEAGMNQPQHF.

The gene calls are TRBV9 and TRBJ1-2, with D possibly being TRBD1 (6 bases). CDR1 is SGDLS and CDR2 is YYNGEE in the germline V gene. The CDR3 covers 15 residues. Trimming took 2 bases from V and 7 from J, leaving 18 bases between them. This chain's CDR3 is CASSVGIGGQGGYTF. In nucleotides, the CDR3 is TGTGCCAGCAGCGTCGGAATCGGGGGGCAGGGTGGCTACACCTTC.

The chain employs TRBV9 and TRBJ1-2; 7 positions match TRBD1. The CDR3 is 12 residues long. Germline V gene data show CDR1 as SGDLS and CDR2 as YYNGEE. The V and J ends lost 3 bases and 6 bases, in that order; junction bases with no gene match: 2. CDR3 nucleotide sequence: TGTGCCAGCAGCGGGGACAGCCATGGCTACACCTTC. Translation: CASSGDSHGYTF.

This sequence joins TRBV4-3 and TRBJ2-7; D is possibly TRBD2 (6 bases). Germline V gene data show CDR1 as LGHNA and CDR2 as YSLEER. V lost 4 bases to trimming and J lost 0 bases, with 13 bases between them. The CDR3 is made up of 15 amino acids. The CDR3 spells CASSLGTSSSYEQYF. Here the CDR3 DNA reads TGCGCCAGCAGCCTGGGGACTTCTAGCTCCTACGAGCAGTACTTC.

The rearrangement uses TRBV19 and TRBJ1-5; D possibly corresponds to TRBD1 (5 bases). CDR3 size: 12 residues. V gave up 7 bases and J gave up 5 bases, with 9 bases separating them. Looked up from germline, CDR1 is LNHDA and CDR2 is SQIVND (reference sequence). This CDR3 reads CASTQGYQPQHF. Here the CDR3 DNA reads TGTGCCAGTACGCAGGGATATCAGCCCCAGCATTTT. The full variable domain, its missing parts supplied by reference TRBV19 and TRBJ1-5, is DGGITQSPKYLFRKEGQNVTLSCEQNLNHDAMYWYRQDPGQGLRLIYYSQIVNDFQKGDIAEGYSVSREKKESFPLTVTSAQKNPTAFYLCASTQGYQPQHFGDGTRLSIL.

The CDR3: CASQIKGRVNTEAFF. CDR3 DNA: TGTGCCAGCCAGATCAAGGGGCGTGTGAACACTGAAGCTTTCTTT. The rearrangement joins TRBV27 to TRBJ1-1, with D perhaps TRBD1 (5 bases). CDR1 and CDR2 (germline): MNHEY, SMNVEV (reference sequence). With 8 bases removed from V and 0 bases from J, the gap between germline ends came to 16 bases. This CDR3 is 15 amino acids long.

This clone was recorded a few times. The gene calls are TRBV6-1 and TRBJ2-7; 9 bases fit TRBD1. The J segment lost 0 bases and the V segment lost 4 bases, leaving 7 bases of the junction unmatched. The CDR3 runs 16 residues. The germline CDR1 and CDR2 sequences are MNHNS and SASEGT. The CDR3 nucleotides are TGTGCCAGCAGTGGAGTGGGACAGGGATACTCCTACGAGCAGTACTTC. It translates to CASSGVGQGYSYEQYF.

The V gene is TRBV21-1, the J gene TRBJ1-1; the table assigns TRBD1, which was not confirmed against the DNA. TRBV21-1 is a pseudogene. The CDR3 extends over 14 amino acids. Here the CDR3 DNA reads TGTGCCACCTCGGATTTCACAGGGGGCACTGAAGCTTTCTTT. This gives the protein CATSDFTGGTEAFF.

The V and J genes are TRBV7-2 and TRBJ2-3, with TRBD1 matching 9 bases. Germline V gene lookup returns CDR1 SGHTA and CDR2 FQGNSA. The V gene end was trimmed by 1 base and the J gene end by 0 bases; junction bases not matched to a gene: 2. The CDR3 totals 16 residues. The CDR3 DNA is TGTGCCAGCAGCTTAGTGGGACAGGGTAGCACAGATACGCAGTATTTT. This gives the protein CASSLVGQGSTDTQYF. Filled out from reference TRBV7-2 and TRBJ2-3, the complete variable domain reads GAGVSQSPSNKVTEKGKDVELRCDPISGHTALYWYRQSLGQGLEFLIYFQGNSAPDKSGLPSDRFSAERTGGSVSTLTIQRTQQEDSAVYLCASSLVGQGSTDTQYFGPGTRLTVL.

The genes are TRBV27 and TRBJ1-6; D unresolved. The CDR3 loop spans 17 amino acids. Between the trimmed V and J ends, which lost 7 bases and 3 bases, there was a span of 19 bases. Germline V gives CDR1 MNHEY, CDR2 SMNVEV (reference sequence). The CDR3 here is CASTHGVSSFYNSPLHF. The CDR3 region has the DNA TGTGCCAGCACCCACGGGGTCAGCTCCTTCTATAATTCACCCCTCCACTTT.

This clone is large within its sample. The chain carries TRBV28 and TRBJ1-3; TRBD1 is a possible D gene (6 bases). From germline, CDR1 is MDHEN and CDR2 SYDVKM. The CDR3 has 13 residues. Trimming pared 11 bases from V and 1 base from J, leaving 12 bases between. Here the CDR3 reads CAAGQPSGNTIYF. The CDR3 DNA sequence: TGTGCCGCAGGACAGCCGTCTGGAAACACCATATATTTT. The variable domain in full, completed from reference TRBV28 and TRBJ1-3, reads DVKVTQSSRYLVKRTGEKVFLECVQDMDHENMFWYRQDPGLGLRLIYFSYDVKMKEKGDIPEGYSVSREKKERFSLILESASTNQTSMYLCAAGQPSGNTIYFGEGSWLTVV.

J is TRBJ2-2 and V is TRBV5-1; 10 positions match TRBD2. Germline V gene lookup returns CDR1 SGHRS and CDR2 YFSETQ. This CDR3 is built from 16 residues. With V trimmed by 1 base and J by 2 bases, 2 bases remained unmatched. The CDR3 region is CASSLTSGANTGELFF. The CDR3 nucleotides are TGCGCCAGCAGCTTGACTAGCGGGGCAAACACCGGGGAGCTGTTTTTT.

The chain recombines TRBV5-4 with TRBJ1-4; possibly TRBD1 for D (5 bases). CDR1 is SGHNT and CDR2 is YYREEE in the germline V gene (reference sequence). V was trimmed by 4 bases and J by 3 bases, leaving 16 bases between them. CDR3 length equals 16 residues. This CDR3 is CASSPGGILSNEKLFF. CDR3 DNA sequence: TGTGCCAGCAGCCCTGGGGGGATTTTGTCTAATGAAAAACTGTTTTTT.

The chain joins TRBV2 to TRBJ1-6; 7 bases agree with TRBD1. With 2 bases clipped from V and 8 bases from J, the junction kept 6 bases outside the gene matches. Germline V lookup: CDR1 SNHLY, CDR2 FYNNEI. This CDR3 is 15 amino acids long. DNA for the CDR3: TGTGCCAGCAGTGAATCTGGGACAGAACATTCACCCCTCCACTTT. It translates to CASSESGTEHSPLHF.

The chain recombines TRBV7-3 with TRBJ2-1, with 14 positions matching TRBD2. Germline loops: CDR1 SGHTA, CDR2 FQGTGA. This CDR3 has 15 amino acids. With V trimmed by 3 bases and J by 8 bases, 3 bases remained unmatched. The CDR3 here is CASSLTSGGADEQFF. The CDR3 bases are TGTGCCAGCAGCTTGACTAGCGGGGGGGCTGATGAGCAGTTCTTC.

V and J are TRBV4-2 and TRBJ1-2; D unresolved. Germline CDR1 is LGHNA and CDR2 is YNFKEQ. This CDR3 has 16 residues. The ends were cut back, 1 base at V and 5 bases at J, with 17 bases in the middle. This chain's CDR3 is CASSQGFGQVAYGYTF. The CDR3 nucleotides read TGTGCCAGCAGCCAAGGGTTTGGGCAGGTCGCATATGGCTACACCTTC.

V is TRBV7-6 and J is TRBJ2-3, with 8 bases that match TRBD2. V lost 7 bases to trimming and J lost 0 bases; unmatched junction nucleotides: 6. This CDR3 comprises 15 residues. Germline values: CDR1 SGHVS, CDR2 FNYEAQ. CDR3 nucleotide sequence: TGTGCCAGCACCCAATCGGGGGGGAGCACAGATACGCAGTATTTT. This gives the protein CASTQSGGSTDTQYF.

The gene calls are TRBV6-1 and TRBJ1-1; D gene unclear. The CDR3 runs 15 residues. Per the germline V gene, CDR1 is MNHNS and CDR2 is SASEGT. Trimming cost V 1 base and J 1 base, with 10 bases left between them. CDR3: CASSEVPGGNTEAFF. CDR3 sequence (DNA): TGTGCCAGCAGTGAAGTCCCGGGTGGGAACACTGAAGCTTTCTTT.

The chain is built from TRBV27 and TRBJ1-3, with D perhaps matching TRBD1 (5 bases). The CDR3 extends over 17 amino acids. The germline V gene encodes CDR1 MNHEY and CDR2 SMNVEV (reference sequence). V lost 2 bases, J lost 0 bases, and 14 bases lay in between. DNA of the CDR3: TGTGCCAGCAGTTTAGGGCTGACAGTAAGCTCTGGAAACACCATATATTTT. This encodes CASSLGLTVSSGNTIYF.

The chain couples TRBV6-1 to TRBJ1-5; 8 positions match TRBD1. Losses at the gene ends were 3 bases for V and 2 bases for J; bases not matched to a gene: 6. Germline values: CDR1 MNHNS, CDR2 SASEGT. The CDR3 loop spans 16 amino acids. CDR3 in DNA: TGTGCCAGCAGTGATCAGGGGGCGGTTGGCAATCAGCCCCAGCATTTT. Protein product: CASSDQGAVGNQPQHF.

The chain combines TRBV5-1 with TRBJ2-7, with D maybe TRBD1 (6 bases). The germline gives CDR1 SGHRS, CDR2 YFSETQ. This CDR3 is built from 15 residues. V lost 6 bases and J 2 bases, leaving 18 bases between the germline ends. CDR3 protein: CASTPEAGVPYEQYF. The CDR3 DNA follows: TGCGCCAGCACCCCTGAGGCAGGGGTTCCCTACGAGCAGTACTTC.

Concerning this clone itself: The junction departs from germline at one end; a sequencing error may be responsible. The V gene is TRBV7-8, the J gene TRBJ2-5, with a possible D match to TRBD1 (6 bases). CDR1 and CDR2 from the germline V gene are SGHVS and FQNEAQ. The CDR3 has 16 amino acids. DNA of the CDR3: TGTGCCAGCAGCCAAGGACAGTTTTGGGGGCAAGGGACCCAGTACTTC. It codes for CASSQGQFWGQGTQYF.

Concerning this clone itself: Its ends do not fully match the called genes, so a read error is possible. The rearrangement joins TRBV10-3 to TRBJ1-1; perhaps TRBD1 as D (6 bases). Germline lookup yields CDR1 ENHRY and CDR2 SYGVKD. The CDR3 loop spans 14 amino acids. The CDR3 loop reads CAISEDTGNSEAFF. The CDR3 DNA follows: TGTGCCATCAGTGAGGACACAGGGAACTCTGAAGCTTTCTTT.

The rearrangement joins TRBV5-1 to TRBJ1-4, with D perhaps TRBD1 (6 bases). With 4 bases removed from V and 2 bases from J, the gap between germline ends came to 12 bases. The CDR3 totals 15 residues. Germline V gives CDR1 SGHRS, CDR2 YFSETQ. The CDR3 DNA reads TGCGCCAGCAGCCGAGCAGGGGACACTAATGAAAAACTGTTTTTT. It yields the protein CASSRAGDTNEKLFF.

V is TRBV5-5 and J is TRBJ1-2; D unresolved. This CDR3 comprises 16 residues. Per the germline V gene, CDR1 is SGHKS and CDR2 is YYEKEE (reference sequence). Trimming stripped 6 bases from V and 4 bases from J, with 22 bases between. DNA for the CDR3: TGTGCCAGCAATCCTACCCGCCACCCCACCCTCTATGGCTACACCTTC. It is translated as CASNPTRHPTLYGYTF.

The gene calls are TRBV4-1 and TRBJ2-7, with 7 bases that match TRBD2. CDR1 and CDR2 (germline): MGHRA, YSYEKL. The CDR3 sequence is 16 residues long. V trimming: 1 base; J trimming: 2 bases; junction bases outside the gene matches: 8. In DNA, the CDR3 is TGCGCCAGCAGCCAAGTCCCCGGGGGGAATACCTACGAGCAGTACTTC. This encodes CASSQVPGGNTYEQYF.

The chain carries TRBV19 and TRBJ1-1; TRBD1 matches 9 bases. The V gene's germline CDR1 is LNHDA and CDR2 SQIVND (reference sequence). V was clipped by 5 bases and J by 4 bases; unmatched bases: 5. The CDR3 totals 14 residues. The CDR3 is CASSFPTGGTEAFF. As DNA, the CDR3 is TGTGCCAGTAGTTTCCCGACAGGGGGCACTGAAGCTTTCTTT.

The V gene is TRBV5-6, the J gene TRBJ2-5; TRBD2 matches 7 bases. CDR3 length: 14 amino acids. Germline CDR1 SGHDT, CDR2 YYEEEE. Trimming took 2 bases from V and 2 from J; bases not matched to a gene: 3. In DNA, the CDR3 is TGTGCCAGCAGCTTCGGCGGGGGACAAGAGACCCAGTACTTC. Translation gives CASSFGGGQETQYF.

This clone was counted only a few times. The V gene is TRBV5-1, the J gene TRBJ1-5, with 9 positions matching TRBD1. The CDR3 is 16 amino acids. V lost 4 bases, J lost 2 bases, and 7 bases stayed unmatched. From germline, CDR1 is SGHRS and CDR2 YFSETQ. Here the CDR3 reads CASSLGQGTGNQPQHF. The CDR3 coding sequence is TGCGCCAGCAGCCTGGGACAGGGAACAGGCAATCAGCCCCAGCATTTT.

The chain uses TRBV7-9 and TRBJ1-2; the D gene is possibly TRBD1 (5 bases). Trimming shortened V by 1 base and J by 7 bases, and 13 bases separated the two germline ends. This CDR3 is 14 amino acids long. The germline V gene has CDR1 SEHNR and CDR2 FQNEAQ (reference sequence). The CDR3 sequence is CASSLGGQGGGYTF. The CDR3 coding sequence is TGTGCCAGCAGCTTAGGGGGCCAGGGTGGTGGCTACACCTTC.